These T cell receptor beta chains were read from a single sample in a study of T cells after yellow fever vaccination. TCRdb re-called the 5' RACE reads with MiXCR, one entry per CDR3 protein. The profile shows some 160,000 distinct CDR3 sequences, 9.3% of them singletons. Material: CD8+ T cells sorted from PBMCs, obtained 45 days after the yellow fever booster vaccination. The receptors were sampled from a man aged 18 to 30 who received the YFV17D yellow fever vaccine. The CDR3 runs from the conserved cysteine through the conserved F or W. The order of the fields is J gene, V gene, clone size, D gene, CDR3 DNA, CDR3 protein. The D gene is left open where the match is weak. The size field is filled for only some rows; it gives once, few, many or a size class.

>TRBJ1-1|TRBV9|many|.
TGTGCCAGCAGCGCCGAATCCTTCGTAGGGTTCACTGAAGCTTTCTTT
CASSAESFVGFTEAFF
>TRBJ2-1|TRBV5-1|.|TRBD2
TGCGCCAGCAGCTTGGTTCCCAGCGGGGTCTTCGATGAGCAGTTCTTC
CASSLVPSGVFDEQFF
>TRBJ2-6|TRBV9|.|TRBD1
TGTGCCAGCGATAGGGGGCGGACTGGGGCCAACGTCCTGACTTTC
CASDRGRTGANVLTF
>TRBJ2-5|TRBV12-3/TRBV12-4|many|.
TGTGCCAGCAATGGGGACACGGAAATTCAAGAGACCCAGTACTTC
CASNGDTEIQETQYF
>TRBJ2-3|TRBV2|many|TRBD2
TGTGCCAGCAGTGATCCACTAGCGGGGGGGACAGATACGCAGTATTTT
CASSDPLAGGTDTQYF
>TRBJ2-7|TRBV27|.|.
TGTGCCAGCAGTCCGCGGGGCAAAGAGCAGTACTTC
CASSPRGKEQYF
>TRBJ2-1|TRBV7-9|many|.
TGTGCCAGCAGCTTAGTTGATGAGCAGTTCTTC
CASSLVDEQFF
>TRBJ2-2|TRBV7-9|many|TRBD2
TGTGCCAGCAGCTTCCCGCTAGCGGGGGCCAACACCGGGGAGCTGTTTTTT
CASSFPLAGANTGELFF
>TRBJ1-6|TRBV6-2/TRBV6-3|few|.
TGTGCCAGCAGTTCTCGGGGGTCTTCACCCCTCCACTTT
CASSSRGSSPLHF
>TRBJ1-2|TRBV4-3|.|TRBD1
TGCGCCAGCAGCCAAGTTTCCTCCGCGACAGGGGGCCACCACGGCTACACCTTC
CASSQVSSATGGHHGYTF
>TRBJ2-7|TRBV10-3|few|.
TGTGCCAGCGGACCCTCCCCGGATGAGCAGTACTTC
CASGPSPDEQYF
>TRBJ1-2|TRBV6-5|few|.
TGTGCCAGCAGTTACGGCAGGGGTGGTGGCTACACCTTC
CASSYGRGGGYTF
>TRBJ2-1|TRBV7-2|few|.
TGTGCCAGCAGCTTACTCTGGGAGGAGACCTACAATGAGCAGTTCTTC
CASSLLWEETYNEQFF
>TRBJ2-1|TRBV4-3|.|TRBD2
TGCGCCAGCAGCCAAGTCGTCCTGAGGGCGGGACTAGCGGGGTACAATGAGCAGTTCTTC
CASSQVVLRAGLAGYNEQFF
>TRBJ1-1|TRBV6-5|few|.
TGTGCCAGCAGTTACTCTAACGGAGCAGCTGAAGCTTTCTTT
CASSYSNGAAEAFF
>TRBJ2-1|TRBV4-1|few|.
TGCGCCAGCAGCCAAGGCGCCGGGTCCTACAATGAGCAGTTCTTC
CASSQGAGSYNEQFF
>TRBJ2-7|TRBV4-1|.|TRBD1
TGCGCCAGCAGCGAACCCGCAGGGGGCGGCGACGAGCAGTACTTC
CASSEPAGGGDEQYF
>TRBJ2-5|TRBV5-4|.|TRBD1
TGTGCCTACAACAGGGGAAGTTCGGAGACCCAGTACTTC
CAYNRGSSETQYF
>TRBJ1-1|TRBV4-3|once|.
TGCGCCAGCAGCCAAGGTCCAGGGAAACGGGGAGACACTGAAGCTTTCTTT
CASSQGPGKRGDTEAFF
>TRBJ2-2|TRBV28|.|TRBD1
TGTGCCAGCAGCATGGACAGGGAGAACACCGGGGAGCTGTTTTTT
CASSMDRENTGELFF
>TRBJ1-5|TRBV25-1|few|.
TGTGCCAGCAGTGAATGGGAAGATCAGCCCCAGCATTTT
CASSEWEDQPQHF
>TRBJ1-2|TRBV6-2/TRBV6-3|many|.
TGTGCCAGCAGTTACTGGCAGGGGCAAGGCTACACCTTC
CASSYWQGQGYTF
>TRBJ2-3|TRBV5-1|few|.
TGCGCCAGCAGCTTGAACAGTAGACGCACAGATACGCAGTATTTT
CASSLNSRRTDTQYF
>TRBJ1-6|TRBV7-6|.|.
TGTGCCAGCAGCTCCAGAGACAGCTGGGACAATTCACCCCTCCACTTT
CASSSRDSWDNSPLHF
>TRBJ2-1|TRBV4-1|few|.
TGCGCCAGCAGCTCCTCGGCTGAGCAGTTCTTC
CASSSSAEQFF
>TRBJ2-5|TRBV7-2|few|.
TGTGCCAGCAGCCCCCCTCTAGCGTGGGAGACCCAGTACTTC
CASSPPLAWETQYF
>TRBJ2-7|TRBV5-1|few|.
TGCGCCAGCAGCTTGGCCGCAGGGTCCTACGAGCAGTACTTC
CASSLAAGSYEQYF
>TRBJ2-3|TRBV7-9|once|.
TGTGCCAGCAGTTATCGCGAGAGGCAGGGGTGGGGAGATACGCAGTATTTT
CASSYRERQGWGDTQYF
>TRBJ2-6|TRBV7-8|.|.
TGTGCCAGCAGCCGATCCAGGGGATCCTACTCTGGGGCCAACGTCCTGACTTTC
CASSRSRGSYSGANVLTF
>TRBJ2-3|TRBV12-3/TRBV12-4|.|.
TGTGCCAGCAGTTGGGGGCCGGGGAGCACAGATACGCAGTATTTT
CASSWGPGSTDTQYF
>TRBJ1-2|TRBV6-5|.|.
TGTGCCAGCAGTTACAGCGCTAACTATGGCTACACCTTC
CASSYSANYGYTF
>TRBJ2-1|TRBV12-3/TRBV12-4|.|TRBD1
TGTGCCAGCAGCAGCAGGACAGGGTACGATGAGCAGTTCTTC
CASSSRTGYDEQFF
>TRBJ2-3|TRBV27|.|TRBD2
TGTGCCAGCAGTTTACTACTAGCGGGGGGGGCACCGACAGATACGCAGTATTTT
CASSLLLAGGAPTDTQYF
>TRBJ1-6|TRBV20-1|.|TRBD1
TGCAGTGCTAGAGAGGGCGACAGGGTATTGACTTCACCCCTCCACTTT
CSAREGDRVLTSPLHF
>TRBJ1-1|TRBV6-2/TRBV6-3|.|.
TGTGCCAGCAGTTATTCCTTGGGGTCTGAAGCTTTCTTT
CASSYSLGSEAFF
>TRBJ2-3|TRBV9|.|.
TGTGCCAGCAGCGTAGGGGGGGATTGGGCAGATACGCAGTATTTT
CASSVGGDWADTQYF
>TRBJ1-5|TRBV19|few|TRBD1
TGTGCCAGTAGTATTGGGACAGCTAATCAGCCCCAGCATTTT
CASSIGTANQPQHF